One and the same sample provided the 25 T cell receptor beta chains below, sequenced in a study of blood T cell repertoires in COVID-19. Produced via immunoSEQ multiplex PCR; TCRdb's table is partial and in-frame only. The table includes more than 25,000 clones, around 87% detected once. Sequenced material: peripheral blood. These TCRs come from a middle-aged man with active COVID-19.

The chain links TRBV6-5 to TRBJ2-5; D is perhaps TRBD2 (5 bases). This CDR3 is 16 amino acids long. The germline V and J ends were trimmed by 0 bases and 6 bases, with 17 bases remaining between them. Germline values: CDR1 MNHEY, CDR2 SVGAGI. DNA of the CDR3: TGTGCCAGCAGTTACTCGCGGGCTTCGGGGTTGCAGACCCAGTACTTC. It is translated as CASSYSRASGLQTQYF.

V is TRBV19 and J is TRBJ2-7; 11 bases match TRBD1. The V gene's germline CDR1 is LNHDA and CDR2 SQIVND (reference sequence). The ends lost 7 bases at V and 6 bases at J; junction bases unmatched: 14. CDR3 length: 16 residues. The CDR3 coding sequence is TGTGCCAGTACCCCGCACGGGACAGGGGGACAACGCGAGCAGTACTTC. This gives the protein CASTPHGTGGQREQYF.

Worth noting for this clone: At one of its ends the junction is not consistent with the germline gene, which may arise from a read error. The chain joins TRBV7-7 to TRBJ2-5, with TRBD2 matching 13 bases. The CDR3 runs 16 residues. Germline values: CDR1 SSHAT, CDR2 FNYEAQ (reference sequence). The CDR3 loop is CASSLGLAGVGETQYF. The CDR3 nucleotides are TGTGCTAGCAGCTTAGGACTAGCGGGAGTGGGGGAGACCCAGTACTTC. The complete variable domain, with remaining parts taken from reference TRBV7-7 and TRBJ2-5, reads GAGVSQSPRYKVTKRGQDVTLRCDPISSHATLYWYQQALGQGPEFLTYFNYEAQPDKSGLPSDRFSAERPEGSISTLTIQRTEQRDSAMYRCASSLGLAGVGETQYFGPGTRLLVL.

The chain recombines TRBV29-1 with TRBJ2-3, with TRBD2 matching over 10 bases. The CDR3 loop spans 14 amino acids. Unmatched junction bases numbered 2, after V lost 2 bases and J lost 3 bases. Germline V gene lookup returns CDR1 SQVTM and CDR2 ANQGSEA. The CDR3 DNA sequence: TGCAGCGTTGAAAAACTAGCGGGAACAGATACGCAGTATTTT. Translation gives CSVEKLAGTDTQYF.

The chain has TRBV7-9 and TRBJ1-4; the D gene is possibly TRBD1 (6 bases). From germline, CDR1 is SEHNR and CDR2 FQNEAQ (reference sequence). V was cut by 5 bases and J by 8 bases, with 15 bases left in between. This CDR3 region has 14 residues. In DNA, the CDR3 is TGTGCCAGCAGCCTCCCCAGGGGTGAGGAAAAACTGTTTTTT. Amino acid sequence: CASSLPRGEEKLFF.

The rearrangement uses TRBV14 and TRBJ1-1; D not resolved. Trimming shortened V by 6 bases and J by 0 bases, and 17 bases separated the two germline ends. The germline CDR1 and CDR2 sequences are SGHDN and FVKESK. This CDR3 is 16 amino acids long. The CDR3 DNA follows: TGTGCCAGCAGTCATACCCTGGGCGGGATGAACACTGAAGCTTTCTTT. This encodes CASSHTLGGMNTEAFF.

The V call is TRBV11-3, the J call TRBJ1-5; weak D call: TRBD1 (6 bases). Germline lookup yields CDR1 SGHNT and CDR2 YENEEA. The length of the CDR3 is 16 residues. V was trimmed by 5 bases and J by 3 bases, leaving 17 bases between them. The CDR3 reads CASSPGGTTPNQPQHF. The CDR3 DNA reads TGTGCCAGCAGCCCGGGGGGGACAACACCCAATCAGCCCCAGCATTTT.

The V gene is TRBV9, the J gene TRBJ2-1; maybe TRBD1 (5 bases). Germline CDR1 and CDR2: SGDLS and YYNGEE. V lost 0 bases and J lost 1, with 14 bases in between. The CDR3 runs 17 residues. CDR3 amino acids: CASSVAGIGGSYNEQFF. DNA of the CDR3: TGTGCCAGCAGCGTAGCAGGGATTGGCGGATCCTACAATGAGCAGTTCTTC.

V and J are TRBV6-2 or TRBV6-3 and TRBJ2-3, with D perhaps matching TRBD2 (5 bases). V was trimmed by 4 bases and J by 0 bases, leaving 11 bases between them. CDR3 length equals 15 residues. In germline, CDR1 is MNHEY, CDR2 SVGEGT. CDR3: CASSSRAESTDTQYF. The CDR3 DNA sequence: TGTGCCAGCAGTTCGAGAGCGGAGAGCACAGATACGCAGTATTTT.

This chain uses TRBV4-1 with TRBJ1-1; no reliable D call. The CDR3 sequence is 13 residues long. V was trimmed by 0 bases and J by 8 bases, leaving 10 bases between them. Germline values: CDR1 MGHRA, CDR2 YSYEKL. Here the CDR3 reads CASSQETLAEAFF. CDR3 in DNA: TGCGCCAGCAGCCAAGAAACCTTAGCGGAAGCTTTCTTT.

Written as DNA, the CDR3 is TGCGCCAGCAGCGTCCTCGGGACAGCCCGTACGAGGGAGAAAGAGACCCAGTACTTC. Translating gives CASSVLGTARTREKETQYF. The rearrangement uses TRBV5-1 and TRBJ2-5; 7 bases align to TRBD1. V gave up 4 bases and J gave up 3 bases; unmatched junction bases: 21. Germline assignment: CDR1 SGHRS and CDR2 YFSETQ. CDR3 size: 19 residues. Together with reference TRBV5-1 and TRBJ2-5, the CDR3 gives the full variable domain: KAGVTQTPRYLIKTRGQQVTLSCSPISGHRSVSWYQQTPGQGLQFLFEYFSETQRNKGNFPGRFSGRQFSNSRSEMNVSTLELGDSALYLCASSVLGTARTREKETQYFGPGTRLLVL.

The CDR3 bases are TGTGCCAGCAGCGTAGAGGCTAGCGGGAGTTGGACAGATACGCAGTATTTT. Translating it yields CASSVEASGSWTDTQYF. This chain links TRBV9 with TRBJ2-3; 10 nucleotides align to TRBD2. CDR1 and CDR2 from the germline V gene are SGDLS and YYNGEE. V gave up 0 bases and J gave up 3 bases; unmatched junction bases: 7. The CDR3 consists of 17 residues.

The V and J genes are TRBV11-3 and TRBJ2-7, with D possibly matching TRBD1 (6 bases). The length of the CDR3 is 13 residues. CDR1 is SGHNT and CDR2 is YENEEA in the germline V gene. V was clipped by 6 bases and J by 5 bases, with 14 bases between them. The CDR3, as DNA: TGTGCCAGCAGTAGATGGGGGCTCAACGAGCAGTACGTC. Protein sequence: CASSRWGLNEQYV.

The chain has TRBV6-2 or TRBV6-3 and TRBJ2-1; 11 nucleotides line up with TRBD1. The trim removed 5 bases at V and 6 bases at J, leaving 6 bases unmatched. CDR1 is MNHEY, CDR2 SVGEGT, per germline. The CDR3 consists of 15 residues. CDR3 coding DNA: TGTGCCAGCAGTCGGGGACAGGGGGTGGGCAATGAGCAGTTCTTC. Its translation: CASSRGQGVGNEQFF.

The DNA for the CDR3 is TGTGCCAGCTCACCTTTAGGGACTAGCGGGGGCCACACAGATACGCAGTATTTT. It is translated as CASSPLGTSGGHTDTQYF. The chain links TRBV18 to TRBJ2-3, with 14 bases aligning to TRBD2. V gave up 3 bases and J gave up 2 bases; unmatched junction bases: 7. Germline values: CDR1 KGHSH, CDR2 LQKENI. CDR3 length: 18 residues.

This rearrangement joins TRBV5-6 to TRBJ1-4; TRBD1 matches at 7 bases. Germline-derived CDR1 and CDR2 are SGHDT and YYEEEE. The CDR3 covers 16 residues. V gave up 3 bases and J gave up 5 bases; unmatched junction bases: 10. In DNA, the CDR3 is TGTGCCAGCAGCTCGGACAGGCTAAAAATGAATGAAAAACTGTTTTTT. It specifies CASSSDRLKMNEKLFF.

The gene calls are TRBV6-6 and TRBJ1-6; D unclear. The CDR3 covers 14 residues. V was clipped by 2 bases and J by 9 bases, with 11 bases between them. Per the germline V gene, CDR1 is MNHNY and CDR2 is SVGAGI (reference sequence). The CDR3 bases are TGTGCCAGCAGTTACGTGGGCTTCCGTTCACCCCTCCACTTT. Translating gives CASSYVGFRSPLHF.

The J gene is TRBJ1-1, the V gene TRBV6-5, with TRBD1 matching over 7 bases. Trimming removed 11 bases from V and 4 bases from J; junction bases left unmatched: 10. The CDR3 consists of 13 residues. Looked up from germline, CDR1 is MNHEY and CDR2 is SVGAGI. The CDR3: CACTGAGSTEAFF. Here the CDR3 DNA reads TGTGCCTGTACAGGGGCAGGGAGCACTGAAGCTTTCTTT.

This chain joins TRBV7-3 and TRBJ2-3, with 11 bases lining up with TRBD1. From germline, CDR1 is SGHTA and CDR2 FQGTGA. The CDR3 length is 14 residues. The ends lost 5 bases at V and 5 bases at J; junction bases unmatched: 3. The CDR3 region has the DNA TGTGCCAGCAGCCCCGGGACAGGGGGAGATACGCAGTATTTT. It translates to CASSPGTGGDTQYF.

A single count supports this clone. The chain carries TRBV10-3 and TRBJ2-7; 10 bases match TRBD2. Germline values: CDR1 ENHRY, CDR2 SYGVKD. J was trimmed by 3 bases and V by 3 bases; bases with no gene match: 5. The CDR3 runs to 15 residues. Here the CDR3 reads CAISDSGRHDYEQYV. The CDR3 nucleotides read TGTGCCATCAGTGATAGCGGGAGGCACGACTACGAGCAGTACGTC.

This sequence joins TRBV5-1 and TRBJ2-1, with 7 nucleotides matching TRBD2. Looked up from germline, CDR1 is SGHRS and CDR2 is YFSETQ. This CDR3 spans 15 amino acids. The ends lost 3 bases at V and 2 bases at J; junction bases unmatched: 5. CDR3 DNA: TGCGCCAGCAGCTCGGTCGGGAGGCCCTACAATGAGCAGTTCTTC. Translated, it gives CASSSVGRPYNEQFF.

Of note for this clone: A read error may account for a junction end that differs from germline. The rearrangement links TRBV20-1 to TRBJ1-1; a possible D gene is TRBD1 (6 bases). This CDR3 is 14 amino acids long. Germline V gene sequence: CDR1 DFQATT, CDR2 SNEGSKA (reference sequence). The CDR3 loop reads CSASSGAANPEAFF. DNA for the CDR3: TGCAGTGCTAGTTCAGGGGCTGCGAACCCTGAAGCTTTCTTT.

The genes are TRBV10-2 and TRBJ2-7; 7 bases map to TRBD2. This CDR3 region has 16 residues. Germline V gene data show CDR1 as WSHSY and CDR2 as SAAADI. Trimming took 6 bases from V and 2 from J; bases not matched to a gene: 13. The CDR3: CASRGQSGVAPYEQYF. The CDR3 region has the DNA TGCGCCAGCAGGGGCCAAAGCGGGGTTGCCCCCTACGAGCAGTACTTC.

The CDR3 protein is CASSPPAGMVAEAFF. CDR3 sequence (DNA): TGTGCCAGCTCACCACCGGCAGGGATGGTGGCTGAAGCTTTCTTT. The chain recombines TRBV18 with TRBJ1-1; possibly TRBD1 for D (5 bases). CDR1 and CDR2 (germline): KGHSH, LQKENI. With 0 bases removed from V and 6 bases from J, the gap between germline ends came to 14 bases. This CDR3 is built from 15 residues.

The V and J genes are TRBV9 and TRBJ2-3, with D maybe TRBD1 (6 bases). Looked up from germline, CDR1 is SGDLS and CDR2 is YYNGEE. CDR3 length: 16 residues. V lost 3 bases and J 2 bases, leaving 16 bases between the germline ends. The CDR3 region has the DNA TGTGCCAGCAGCGAACCTACAGGGTCTCTCACAGATACGCAGTATTTT. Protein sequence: CASSEPTGSLTDTQYF.